Presented here are 18 T cell receptor beta chains from one specimen sequenced in a study of blood T cell repertoires in COVID-19. Produced via immunoSEQ multiplex PCR; TCRdb's table is partial and in-frame only. This table has about 150,000 clones, around 90% appearing once. The sample was peripheral blood. Every receptor here comes from a woman in her fifties or sixties with active or convalescent COVID-19.

CDR3 DNA sequence: TGTGCCAGCAGCCCGTCCGGGACAGTCTATGGCTACACCTTC. It codes for CASSPSGTVYGYTF. The genes are TRBV7-2 and TRBJ1-2; 7 bases are shared with TRBD1. The V gene's germline CDR1 is SGHTA and CDR2 FQGNSA. The CDR3 runs 14 residues. V was pared by 5 bases and J by 4 bases, with 7 bases of the junction left unmatched.

The chain uses TRBV10-3 and TRBJ1-1; 7 bases match TRBD1. The CDR3 length is 14 residues. After removal of 6 bases from V and 3 bases from J, the junction contained 7 bases not matched to a gene. The germline gives CDR1 ENHRY, CDR2 SYGVKD. The CDR3 nucleotides are TGTGCCATCAGACGACAGGGCGGTGACACTGAAGCTTTCTTT. Translating it yields CAIRRQGGDTEAFF.

The count of this clone is one. The chain links TRBV5-1 to TRBJ1-1; TRBD1 is a possible D gene (6 bases). The CDR3 is 14 amino acids. V dropped 5 bases and J dropped 4 bases, with 15 bases sitting between them. Per the germline V gene, CDR1 is SGHRS and CDR2 is YFSETQ. CDR3 sequence (DNA): TGCGCCAGCAGTGTTCAGGGGTTGGGCACTGAAGCTTTCTTT. This encodes CASSVQGLGTEAFF.

This clone was seen more than once but under ten times. The J gene is TRBJ2-7, the V gene TRBV19; D is possibly TRBD2 (5 bases). The CDR3 loop spans 15 amino acids. Germline CDR1 LNHDA, CDR2 SQIVND (reference sequence). Trimming removed 1 base from V and 5 bases from J, with 15 bases in between. Here the CDR3 DNA reads TGTGCCAGTAGTATAGGGACTTTCCGCTCAAACGAGCAGTACTTC. Amino acids: CASSIGTFRSNEQYF.

As concerns this clone: The germline gene is not matched at one end of the junction; a read error may be the cause. The rearrangement uses TRBV30 and TRBJ1-1; the match to TRBD1 covers 7 bases. The germline CDR1 and CDR2 sequences are GTSNPN and SVGIG (reference sequence). The CDR3 runs to 11 residues. CDR3: CAWKGAAETFF. CDR3 bases: TGTGCCTGGAAGGGGGCGGCTGAAACTTTCTTT.

The V gene is TRBV2, the J gene TRBJ1-5, with D perhaps matching TRBD1 (6 bases). Between the trimmed V and J ends, which lost 6 bases and 0 bases, there was a span of 12 bases. This CDR3 contains 15 residues. In germline, CDR1 is SNHLY, CDR2 FYNNEI. The CDR3 loop is CASREQGISNQPQHF. Here the CDR3 DNA reads TGTGCCAGCAGGGAACAGGGAATTAGCAATCAGCCCCAGCATTTT.

The CDR3 region is CASSLGGDQPQHF. The CDR3 bases are TGCGCCAGCAGCTTGGGAGGAGATCAGCCCCAGCATTTT. The chain combines TRBV5-1 with TRBJ1-5; D is uncertain. Trimming took 0 bases from V and 5 from J, leaving 6 bases between them. CDR1 is SGHRS, CDR2 YFSETQ, per germline. The CDR3 contains 13 residues.

V and J are TRBV7-3 and TRBJ1-2; perhaps TRBD1 as D (5 bases). This CDR3 is built from 15 residues. Trimming removed 5 bases at V and 4 bases at J, with 17 bases between. Germline V gene data show CDR1 as SGHTA and CDR2 as FQGTGA. Here the CDR3 DNA reads TGTGCCAGCAGCCCACTGGGGGGTTCGATCTATGGCTACACCTTC. It translates to CASSPLGGSIYGYTF.

The chain combines TRBV11-2 with TRBJ2-5; D might be TRBD2 (6 bases). Germline V gene sequence: CDR1 SGHAT, CDR2 FQNNGV. Trimming left V 5 bases short and J 5 bases short, with 12 bases between. CDR3 length: 13 residues. Here the CDR3 reads CASSQTRIETQYF. As DNA, the CDR3 is TGTGCCAGCAGCCAGACTAGAATCGAGACCCAGTACTTC.

This clone occurred a few times. This chain joins TRBV6-7 and TRBJ1-2, with D possibly matching TRBD1 (5 bases). TRBV6-7 is recorded as an ORF, its role being uncertain. With 11 bases removed from V and 4 bases from J, the gap between germline ends came to 11 bases. This CDR3 has 11 amino acids. The CDR3, as DNA: TGTGCCGGACGCGGGGGCTATGGCTACACCTTC. It yields the protein CAGRGGYGYTF.

This clone was found once. The chain has TRBV19 and TRBJ1-1; TRBD1 aligns across 7 bases. This CDR3 is 15 amino acids long. With V trimmed by 7 bases and J by 0 bases, 8 bases remained unmatched. CDR1 is LNHDA and CDR2 is SQIVND in the germline V gene (reference sequence). The CDR3 DNA follows: TGTGCCAGTACCACGACAGGGAGCGTGAACACTGAAGCTTTCTTT. Its translation is CASTTTGSVNTEAFF.

The chain links TRBV5-4 to TRBJ1-2; D gene unclear. V lost 1 base, J lost 3 bases, and 16 bases lay in between. There are 16 residues in the CDR3. From germline, CDR1 is SGHNT and CDR2 YYREEE (reference sequence). For the CDR3, the DNA is TGTGCCAGCAGCTTGTTTGATCGCGAATTTTACTATGGCTACACCTTC. Translation: CASSLFDREFYYGYTF.

The gene calls are TRBV18 and TRBJ1-4, with D uncertain. The CDR3 is made up of 13 amino acids. With 0 bases removed from V and 5 bases from J, the gap between germline ends came to 4 bases. Germline V gene lookup returns CDR1 KGHSH and CDR2 LQKENI. CDR3 amino acids: CASSPPGNEKLFF. CDR3 nucleotides: TGTGCCAGCTCACCACCGGGCAATGAAAAACTGTTTTTT.

The CDR3 DNA follows: TGCGCCAGCAGCCAAGATCAAGGACTGTACAATGAGCAGTTCTTC. Translated, it gives CASSQDQGLYNEQFF. This chain joins TRBV4-3 and TRBJ2-1; a weak D match, TRBD2 (5 bases). Germline assignment: CDR1 LGHNA and CDR2 YSLEER. The CDR3 runs 15 residues. The V and J ends lost 0 bases and 4 bases respectively, with 10 bases between them.

The J gene is TRBJ1-3, the V gene TRBV18; no definite D call. Trimming shortened V by 0 bases and J by 0 bases, and 18 bases separated the two germline ends. This CDR3 has 19 residues. Germline V gene data show CDR1 as KGHSH and CDR2 as LQKENI. The CDR3 nucleotides are TGTGCCAGCTCACCACCGCTGGCAGGACTTCTGAGCTCTGGAAACACCATATATTTT. Amino acids: CASSPPLAGLLSSGNTIYF.

This chain links TRBV24-1 with TRBJ1-2, with 7 bases fitting TRBD1. With V trimmed by 4 bases and J by 2 bases, 6 bases remained unmatched. The germline V gene encodes CDR1 KGHDR and CDR2 SFDVKD. The CDR3 is 15 residues long. The CDR3 here is CATSDYDRVNYGYTF. The DNA of the CDR3 is TGTGCCACCAGTGACTATGACAGGGTGAACTATGGCTACACCTTC.

CDR3 amino acids: CASRGGQGNYGYTF. The CDR3 bases are TGCGCCAGCAGGGGGGGACAGGGAAACTATGGCTACACCTTC. The rearrangement links TRBV5-1 to TRBJ1-2, with 9 bases matching TRBD1. CDR3 length: 14 residues. Germline CDR1 reads SGHRS; CDR2 reads YFSETQ. Losses at the gene ends were 5 bases for V and 2 bases for J; bases not matched to a gene: 4.

The chain couples TRBV10-3 to TRBJ1-6; D is unresolved. Trimming took 6 bases from V and 7 from J, leaving 13 bases between them. The CDR3 runs to 14 residues. Germline V gene data show CDR1 as ENHRY and CDR2 as SYGVKD. The CDR3 region is CAISREIGNSPLHF. The CDR3 DNA sequence: TGTGCCATCAGCCGGGAAATCGGAAATTCACCCCTCCACTTT.